This T cell receptor (beta chain) was sequenced in a study of cytomegalovirus exposure and HLA in healthy donors. Findings and limits, study-wide: V- and J-gene trimming of TCR beta was linked (in a later analysis) to a missense DCLRE1C variant.

The CDR3 covers 14 residues. Germline V gives CDR1 PRHDT, CDR2 FYEKMQ (reference sequence). V shed 5 bases, J shed 5 bases, and the junction held 5 bases outside the gene matches. A remark on this clone: The antigen is unknown.

The PCR had 60 Vbeta and 13 Jbeta primers. TCRdb's table, derived via immunoSEQ multiplex PCR, lists solely in-frame clones and lacks some. The sample yields over 50,000 clones, 65% to 70% seen once. The V gene is TRBV13, the J gene TRBJ1-1; 10 bases map to TRBD1. This receptor was obtained from a man aged 35-49 years in good health and CMV-seropositive. Sequenced sample: PBMCs. CDR3 loop: CASSADRGKTEAFF. The CDR3 DNA reads as TGTGCCAGCAGCGCGGACAGGGGGAAGACTGAAGCTTTCTTT.